The present TCR beta chain was sequenced within a study of blood T cell repertoires in COVID-19. This CDR3 region has 13 residues. Germline lookup yields CDR1 MDHEN and CDR2 SYDVKM. V was clipped by 5 bases and J by 4 bases; unmatched bases: 4. Sequencing used immunoSEQ multiplex PCR; TCRdb keeps in-frame clones, though not all of them. Of around 58,000 clones listed, 90% to 95% are singletons. The chain carries TRBV28 and TRBJ1-2; 7 nucleotides line up with TRBD1. The source material was peripheral blood. The receptor was derived from a woman aged 55-69 years with active or convalescent COVID-19. The CDR3 spells CASSHRDSYGYTF. CDR3 DNA: TGTGCCAGCAGTCACCGGGACAGCTATGGCTACACCTTC.